These 23 T cell receptor beta chains came from one sample sequenced in a study of blood T cell repertoires in COVID-19. Using immunoSEQ multiplex PCR, the repertoire was profiled, and TCRdb retains in-frame clones only, with some absent. In the table there are over 120,000 clones, over 70% of which are singletons. The sequencing input was peripheral blood. Every receptor here comes from a woman aged 55-70 years with acute or convalescent COVID-19.

This clone was recorded at least ten times. The V call is TRBV27, the J call TRBJ2-2; weak D call: TRBD2 (6 bases). CDR1 is MNHEY, CDR2 SMNVEV, per germline (reference sequence). V lost 8 bases and J lost 1, with 11 bases in between. The CDR3 runs to 14 residues. The CDR3, as DNA: TGTGCCAGCGGGACTCGACAGAACACCGGGGAGCTGTTTTTT. It codes for CASGTRQNTGELFF.

The sample holds a few counts of this clone. The chain joins TRBV29-1 to TRBJ2-1; 7 bases agree with TRBD2. Germline trimming cut 4 bases from V and 3 bases from J; bases unmatched to any gene: 3. Germline V gene lookup returns CDR1 SQVTM and CDR2 ANQGSEA. The CDR3 is 13 amino acids. This CDR3 reads CSVASGIYNEQFF. CDR3 in DNA: TGCAGCGTTGCCAGCGGGATCTACAATGAGCAGTTCTTC.

The CDR3 DNA reads as TGTGCCAGCAGCCTCGGCCAGGGAGCGGGAGGGTACAATGAGCAGTTCTTC. This translates into CASSLGQGAGGYNEQFF. The chain combines TRBV3-1 (or the pseudogene TRBV3-2) with TRBJ2-1, with 10 bases matching TRBD2. This CDR3 is built from 17 residues. The germline V gene has CDR1 LGHDT and CDR2 YNNKEL (reference sequence). V shed 4 bases, J shed 4 bases, and the junction held 10 bases outside the gene matches.

The chain uses TRBV30 and TRBJ1-5; D perhaps matches TRBD1 (6 bases). This CDR3 region has 14 residues. The V end was cut by 0 bases, the J end by 7 bases, with 13 bases between. CDR1 is GTSNPN and CDR2 is SVGIG in the germline V gene (reference sequence). CDR3 nucleotides: TGTGCCTGGAGTGTCCGAGGGGGAGGGCAGCCCCAGCATTTT. Translating gives CAWSVRGGGQPQHF.

Concerning this clone itself: This sample also contains other DNA sequences that code for the same CDR3. V usage is TRBV7-9 and J usage is TRBJ2-7, with 9 bases lining up with TRBD1. V was pared by 4 bases and J by 3 bases, with 10 bases of the junction left unmatched. Germline V CDR1 and CDR2: SEHNR, FQNEAQ (reference sequence). The CDR3 length is 16 residues. The CDR3 region is CASSSRLGQGSYEQYF. CDR3 in DNA: TGTGCCAGCAGCTCCCGGCTGGGACAGGGAAGCTACGAGCAGTACTTC.

CDR3 in DNA: TGTGCCAGCAGGGCGGGACTAGCGGGAGTCTACGAGCAGTACTTC. Translated: CASRAGLAGVYEQYF. The rearrangement links TRBV6-6 to TRBJ2-7; 14 bases are a match to TRBD2. The CDR3 runs 15 residues. The junction had 4 bases not matched to a gene; V was cut back by 6 bases and J by 3 bases. Germline V CDR1 and CDR2: MNHNY, SVGAGI (reference sequence).

CDR3 nucleotides: TGTGCCAGCAGCGCAGGGGGTTTCACTAATGAAAAACTGTTTTTT. This translates into CASSAGGFTNEKLFF. The gene calls are TRBV7-8 and TRBJ1-4; 7 nucleotides agree with TRBD1. V lost 5 bases, J lost 2 bases, and 5 bases stayed unmatched. Looked up from germline, CDR1 is SGHVS and CDR2 is FQNEAQ. This CDR3 is 15 amino acids long.

This clone was found a few times. The V gene is TRBV4-1, the J gene TRBJ2-7; 13 nucleotides align to TRBD2. This CDR3 contains 15 residues. Germline V gives CDR1 MGHRA, CDR2 YSYEKL. Trimming removed 3 bases from V and 3 bases from J; junction bases left unmatched: 2. CDR3: CASSQGTSGNYEQYF. In DNA form, the CDR3 reads TGCGCCAGCAGCCAGGGGACTAGCGGGAACTACGAGCAGTACTTC.

The table lists this clone with a few counts. V is TRBV5-1 and J is TRBJ2-1; D ambiguous. V gave up 4 bases and J gave up 6 bases, with 14 bases separating them. Germline values: CDR1 SGHRS, CDR2 YFSETQ. This CDR3 is built from 14 residues. CDR3 sequence reads: CASSMSQLFNEQFF. The CDR3 region has the DNA TGCGCCAGCAGCATGAGCCAACTCTTCAATGAGCAGTTCTTC. The full variable domain, completed using reference TRBV5-1 and TRBJ2-1, is KAGVTQTPRYLIKTRGQQVTLSCSPISGHRSVSWYQQTPGQGLQFLFEYFSETQRNKGNFPGRFSGRQFSNSRSEMNVSTLELGDSALYLCASSMSQLFNEQFFGPGTRLTVL.

There are a few counts of this clone. This chain connects TRBV28 to TRBJ1-6; D is perhaps TRBD1 (5 bases). The CDR3 contains 15 residues. V gave up 5 bases and J gave up 9 bases, with 17 bases separating them. Per germline, CDR1 MDHEN and CDR2 SYDVKM. This chain's CDR3 is CASSLDRIGVSPLHF. CDR3 nucleotide sequence: TGTGCCAGCAGTCTTGACCGAATAGGGGTTTCACCCCTCCACTTT.

The rearrangement joins TRBV27 to TRBJ2-7; the match to TRBD1 covers 7 bases. The germline gives CDR1 MNHEY, CDR2 SMNVEV (reference sequence). J lost 5 bases, V lost 9 bases, and 10 bases had no gene match. The CDR3 is 13 residues long. The CDR3 loop reads CASGFDRVNEQYF. CDR3 in DNA: TGTGCCAGTGGGTTCGACAGGGTCAACGAGCAGTACTTC.

The chain uses TRBV11-2 and TRBJ2-1, with 11 bases fitting TRBD2. V trimming: 5 bases; J trimming: 5 bases; junction bases outside the gene matches: 5. In germline, CDR1 is SGHAT, CDR2 FQNNGV. This CDR3 region has 15 residues. Here the CDR3 DNA reads TGTGCCAGCAGCCCGGGACTAGCGGTTAACAATGAGCAGTTCTTC. Its translation is CASSPGLAVNNEQFF. The full variable domain, its missing parts supplied by reference TRBV11-2 and TRBJ2-1, is EAGVAQSPRYKIIEKRQSVAFWCNPISGHATLYWYQQILGQGPKLLIQFQNNGVVDDSQLPKDRFSAERLKGVDSTLKIQPAKLEDSAVYLCASSPGLAVNNEQFFGPGTRLTVL.

Details on this clone: The junction shows a germline mismatch at one end, possibly a read error. The chain is built from TRBV14 and TRBJ2-3; perhaps TRBD2 as D (5 bases). This CDR3 region has 11 residues. The germline gives CDR1 SGHDN, CDR2 FVKESK. Here the CDR3 DNA reads TGTGCCAGCAGCCAAGAGTGGACTCCACATTTT. Its protein is CASSQEWTPHF.

This chain uses TRBV6-1 with TRBJ1-3, with 8 bases aligning to TRBD1. The J segment lost 4 bases and the V segment lost 3 bases, leaving 8 bases of the junction unmatched. This CDR3 has 16 residues. Germline values: CDR1 MNHNS, CDR2 SASEGT. In nucleotides, the CDR3 is TGTGCCAGCAGTGACCCCAGGGGGCCGGAAGGAAACACCATATATTTT. Translated: CASSDPRGPEGNTIYF.

This clone was detected only once. The chain is built from TRBV2 and TRBJ1-1; 8 bases map to TRBD1. The CDR3 is made up of 14 amino acids. Germline V lookup: CDR1 SNHLY, CDR2 FYNNEI. With 6 bases clipped from V and 0 bases from J, the junction kept 3 bases outside the gene matches. As DNA, the CDR3 is TGTGCCAGCAGGGACAGGGCCGTGAACACTGAAGCTTTCTTT. Amino acids: CASRDRAVNTEAFF.

V usage is TRBV3-1 (or the pseudogene TRBV3-2) and J usage is TRBJ2-5, with D possibly TRBD2 on 5 matching bases. Trimming pared 4 bases from V and 3 bases from J, leaving 15 bases between. CDR1 is LGHDT, CDR2 YNNKEL, per germline (reference sequence). The CDR3 is 15 amino acids. This CDR3 reads CASSLGLLDKETQYF. The CDR3 coding sequence is TGTGCCAGCAGCCTCGGACTCTTAGACAAAGAGACCCAGTACTTC.

This CDR3 is CASAWTGVNTGELFF. The CDR3 DNA reads TGTGCCAGCGCGTGGACAGGGGTGAACACCGGGGAGCTGTTTTTT. The chain joins TRBV18 to TRBJ2-2; 9 bases fit TRBD1. Per the germline V gene, CDR1 is KGHSH and CDR2 is LQKENI. Trimming took 8 bases from V and 1 from J; bases not matched to a gene: 5. The CDR3 has 15 amino acids.

The gene calls are TRBV7-8 and TRBJ1-2; D not resolved. This CDR3 region has 13 residues. Trimming pared 1 base from V and 6 bases from J, leaving 9 bases between. Germline V gene lookup returns CDR1 SGHVS and CDR2 FQNEAQ. The CDR3 DNA is TGTGCCAGCAGCTTAGGAGCGGGAAATGGCTACACCTTC. It codes for CASSLGAGNGYTF.

This clone came up a few times. The V call is TRBV4-1, the J call TRBJ1-1; D possibly corresponds to TRBD1 (6 bases). V was clipped by 4 bases and J by 3 bases, with 18 bases between them. Germline V gene data show CDR1 as MGHRA and CDR2 as YSYEKL. The CDR3 runs 16 residues. In DNA, the CDR3 is TGCGCCAGCAGCCCCGGACGGGGGGCTCGGGACACTGAAGCTTTCTTT. Residues: CASSPGRGARDTEAFF.

The chain has TRBV9 and TRBJ2-1, with a possible D match to TRBD2 (5 bases). V lost 3 bases, J lost 7 bases, and 14 bases lay in between. The CDR3 extends over 14 amino acids. Germline lookup yields CDR1 SGDLS and CDR2 YYNGEE. CDR3 coding DNA: TGTGCCAGCAGCGCAAGGGAGTGGGGAAATGAGCAGTTCTTC. Its protein is CASSAREWGNEQFF.

DNA of the CDR3: TGCGCCAGCAGCTTAACAGGGGGCTCTAACTATGGCTACACCTTC. Its protein product is CASSLTGGSNYGYTF. The chain couples TRBV5-1 to TRBJ1-2; TRBD1 agrees at 9 bases. With V trimmed by 2 bases and J by 0 bases, 2 bases remained unmatched. The germline V gene encodes CDR1 SGHRS and CDR2 YFSETQ. The CDR3 spans 15 residues. The variable domain in full, with the rest retrieved from reference TRBV5-1 and TRBJ1-2, is KAGVTQTPRYLIKTRGQQVTLSCSPISGHRSVSWYQQTPGQGLQFLFEYFSETQRNKGNFPGRFSGRQFSNSRSEMNVSTLELGDSALYLCASSLTGGSNYGYTFGSGTRLTVV.

The V gene is TRBV7-3, the J gene TRBJ2-1; the match to TRBD1 covers 9 bases. The length of the CDR3 is 15 residues. With V trimmed by 4 bases and J by 2 bases, 3 bases remained unmatched. Germline V gene sequence: CDR1 SGHTA, CDR2 FQGTGA. In nucleotides, the CDR3 is TGTGCCAGCAGCTCGACAGGGGGTCCCTACAATGAGCAGTTCTTC. Residues: CASSSTGGPYNEQFF.

The chain uses TRBV3-1 (or the pseudogene TRBV3-2) and TRBJ1-5; D gene unclear. The CDR3 has 15 amino acids. CDR1 and CDR2 from the germline V gene are LGHDT and YNNKEL (reference sequence). V lost 1 base, J lost 2 bases, and 9 bases lay in between. Here the CDR3 DNA reads TGTGCCAGCAGCCAAGGAGGGCTGGGCAATCAGCCCCAGCATTTT. Its translation: CASSQGGLGNQPQHF.